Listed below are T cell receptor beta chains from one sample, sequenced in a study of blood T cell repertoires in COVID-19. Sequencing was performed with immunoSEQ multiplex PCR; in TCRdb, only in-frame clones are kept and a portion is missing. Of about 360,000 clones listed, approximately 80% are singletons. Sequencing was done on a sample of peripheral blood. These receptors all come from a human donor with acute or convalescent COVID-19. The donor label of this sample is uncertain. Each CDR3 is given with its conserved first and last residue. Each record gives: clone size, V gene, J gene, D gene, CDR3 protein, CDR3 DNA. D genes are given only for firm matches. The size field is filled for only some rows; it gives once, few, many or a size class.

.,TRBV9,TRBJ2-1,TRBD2,CASSVAVRGVGEQFF,TGTGCCAGCAGCGTAGCTGTCCGGGGGGTGGGCGAGCAGTTCTTC
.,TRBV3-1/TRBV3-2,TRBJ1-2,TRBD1,CASSQGGAPGYTF,TGTGCCAGCAGTCAGGGGGGAGCCCCTGGCTACACCTTC
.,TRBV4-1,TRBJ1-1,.,CASSQTPGHQAFF,TGCGCCAGCAGCCAAACCCCGGGACATCAAGCTTTCTTT
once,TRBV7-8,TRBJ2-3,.,CASSLFSSGSTDTQYF,TGTGCCAGCAGCTTATTTTCGAGCGGAAGCACAGATACGCAGTATTTT
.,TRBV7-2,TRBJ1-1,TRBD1,CASSRPLKQGVPIFFEAFF,TGTGCCAGCAGCCGTCCCCTCAAACAGGGGGTACCGATATTTTTTGAAGCTTTCTTT
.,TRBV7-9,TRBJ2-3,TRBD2,CASSLRGGTTDTQYF,TGTGCCAGCAGCTTACGGGGGGGGACCACAGATACGCAGTATTTT
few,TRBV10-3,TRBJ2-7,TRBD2,CAISDRPSGVRSEQYF,TGTGCCATCAGTGACAGGCCTAGCGGGGTACGGAGCGAGCAGTACTTC
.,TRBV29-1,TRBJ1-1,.,CSVEGQINTEAFF,TGCAGCGTTGAAGGTCAGATAAACACTGAAGCTTTCTTT
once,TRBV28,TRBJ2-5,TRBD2,CASSTGGPRTQYF,TGTGCCAGCAGCACGGGGGGGCCCAGGACCCAGTACTTC
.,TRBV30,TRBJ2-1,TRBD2,CAWDPLAGVGEQFF,TGTGCCTGGGACCCCCTAGCGGGAGTGGGTGAGCAGTTCTTC
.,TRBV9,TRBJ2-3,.,CASSVGGGDTQYF,TGTGCCAGCAGCGTAGGGGGAGGAGATACGCAGTATTTT